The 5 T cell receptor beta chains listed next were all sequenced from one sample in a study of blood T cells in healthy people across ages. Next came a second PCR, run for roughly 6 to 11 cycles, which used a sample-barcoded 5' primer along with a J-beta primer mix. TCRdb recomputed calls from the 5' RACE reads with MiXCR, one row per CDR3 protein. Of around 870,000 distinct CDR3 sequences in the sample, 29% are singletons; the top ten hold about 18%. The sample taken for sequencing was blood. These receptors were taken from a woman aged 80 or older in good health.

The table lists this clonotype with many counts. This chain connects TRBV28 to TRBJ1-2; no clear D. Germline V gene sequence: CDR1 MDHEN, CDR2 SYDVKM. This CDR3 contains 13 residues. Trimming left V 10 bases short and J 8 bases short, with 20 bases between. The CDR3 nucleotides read TGTGCCATCTCCTCGGAGGCGTGGAAGGGCTACACCTTC. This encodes CAISSEAWKGYTF.

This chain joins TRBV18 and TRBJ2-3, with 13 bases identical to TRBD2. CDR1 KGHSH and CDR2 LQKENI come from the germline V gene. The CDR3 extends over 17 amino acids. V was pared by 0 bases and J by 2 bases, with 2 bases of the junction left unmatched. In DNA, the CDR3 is TGTGCCAGCTCACCACCGGGACTAGCGGGGAACACAGATACGCAGTATTTT. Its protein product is CASSPPGLAGNTDTQYF.

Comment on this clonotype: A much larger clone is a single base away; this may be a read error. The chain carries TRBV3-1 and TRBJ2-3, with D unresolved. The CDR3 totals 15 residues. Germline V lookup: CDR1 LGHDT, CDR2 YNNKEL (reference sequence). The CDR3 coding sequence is TGTGTCAGCAGACACGGACGGCAACACACAGATACGCAGTATTTT. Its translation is CVSRHGRQHTDTQYF.

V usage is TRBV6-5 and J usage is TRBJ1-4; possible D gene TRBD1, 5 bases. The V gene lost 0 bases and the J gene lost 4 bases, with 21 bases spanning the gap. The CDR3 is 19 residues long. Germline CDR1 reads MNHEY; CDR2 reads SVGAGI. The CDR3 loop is CASSYSSQGLRRGNEKLFF. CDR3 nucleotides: TGTGCCAGCAGTTACTCGTCGCAGGGCCTTCGGCGGGGTAATGAAAAACTGTTTTTT.

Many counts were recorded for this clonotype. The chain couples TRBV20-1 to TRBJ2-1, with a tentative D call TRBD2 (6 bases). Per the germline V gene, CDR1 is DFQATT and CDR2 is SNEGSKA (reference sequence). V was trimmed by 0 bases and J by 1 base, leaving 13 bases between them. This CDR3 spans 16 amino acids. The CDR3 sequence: CSARDPRGESYNEQFF. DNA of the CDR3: TGCAGTGCTAGAGACCCACGCGGGGAGTCCTACAATGAGCAGTTCTTC.